The T cell receptor beta chain under discussion was sequenced for a study of T cell clonality in common variable immunodeficiency. Whole-study results and caveats: Fewer deletions and N-nucleotide insertions were reportedly seen in common variable immunodeficiency TCR beta sequences.

This clone was detected ten times or more. Its antigen is still unknown. The read comes to an end 3 residues before the CDR3 does, leaving the germline J gene to fill in the end. The table came from immunoSEQ multiplex PCR; TCRdb's copy has only in-frame clones and leaves some out. There are some 40,000 clones in the sample, none observed a single time. The CDR3 runs 16 residues. V lost 7 bases and J 5 bases, leaving 21 bases between the germline ends. Germline CDR1 and CDR2: MDHEN and SYDVKM. The clonotype was recovered from a person aged 18 to 75 in good health. V and J are TRBV28 and TRBJ2-1; maybe TRBD1 (5 bases). What was sequenced was peripheral blood mononuclear cells. The part of the CDR3 DNA that was read is TGTGCCAGCAACGGAAGGAGAGGCAGGGCTAACAATGAG. It encodes CASNGRRGRANNE. The full CDR3 protein reads CASNGRRGRANNEQFF.